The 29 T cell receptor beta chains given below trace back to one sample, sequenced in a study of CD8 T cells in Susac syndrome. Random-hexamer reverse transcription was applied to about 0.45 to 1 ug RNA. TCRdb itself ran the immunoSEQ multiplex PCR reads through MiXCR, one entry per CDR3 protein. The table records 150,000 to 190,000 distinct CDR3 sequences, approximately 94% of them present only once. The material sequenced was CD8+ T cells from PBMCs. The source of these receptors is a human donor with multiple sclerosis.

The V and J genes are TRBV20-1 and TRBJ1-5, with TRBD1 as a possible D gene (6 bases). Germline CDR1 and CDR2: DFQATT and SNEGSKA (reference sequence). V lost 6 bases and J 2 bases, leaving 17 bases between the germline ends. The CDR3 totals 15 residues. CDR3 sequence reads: CSALVGAGGNQPQHF. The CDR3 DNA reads TGCAGTGCCCTGGTGGGGGCAGGGGGCAATCAGCCCCAGCATTTT.

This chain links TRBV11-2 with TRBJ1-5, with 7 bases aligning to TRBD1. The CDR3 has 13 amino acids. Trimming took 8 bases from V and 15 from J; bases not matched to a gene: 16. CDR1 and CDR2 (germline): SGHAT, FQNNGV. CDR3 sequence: CASAQVLDRMRHF. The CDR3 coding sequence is TGTGCCAGCGCACAGGTGCTGGACAGGATGAGGCATTTT.

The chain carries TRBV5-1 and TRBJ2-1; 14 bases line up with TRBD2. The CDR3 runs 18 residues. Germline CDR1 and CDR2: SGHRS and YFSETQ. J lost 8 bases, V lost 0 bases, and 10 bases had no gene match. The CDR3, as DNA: TGCGCCAGCAGCTTGGCCTCGAGACTAGCGGGGGGGAATGATGAGCAGTTCTTC. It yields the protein CASSLASRLAGGNDEQFF.

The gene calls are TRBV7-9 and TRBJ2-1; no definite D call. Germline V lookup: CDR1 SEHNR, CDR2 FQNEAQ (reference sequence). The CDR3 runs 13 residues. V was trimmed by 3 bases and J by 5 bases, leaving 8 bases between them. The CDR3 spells CASSFTPNNEQFF. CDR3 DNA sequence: TGTGCCAGCAGCTTTACGCCTAACAATGAGCAGTTCTTC.

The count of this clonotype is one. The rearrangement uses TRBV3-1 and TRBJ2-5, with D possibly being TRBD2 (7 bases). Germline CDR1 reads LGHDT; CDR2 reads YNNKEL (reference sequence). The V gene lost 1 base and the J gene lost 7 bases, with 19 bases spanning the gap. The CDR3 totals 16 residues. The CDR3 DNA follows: TGTGCCAGCAGCCAAGCCTCCGGGGGGCCCCGGGCGACCCAGTACTTC. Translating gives CASSQASGGPRATQYF.

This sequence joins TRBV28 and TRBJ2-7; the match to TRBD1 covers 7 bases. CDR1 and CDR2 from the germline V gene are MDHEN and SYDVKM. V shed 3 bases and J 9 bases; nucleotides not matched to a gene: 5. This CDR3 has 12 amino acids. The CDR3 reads CASSFRTGGQYF. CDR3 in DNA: TGTGCCAGCAGTTTCCGGACAGGCGGGCAGTACTTC.

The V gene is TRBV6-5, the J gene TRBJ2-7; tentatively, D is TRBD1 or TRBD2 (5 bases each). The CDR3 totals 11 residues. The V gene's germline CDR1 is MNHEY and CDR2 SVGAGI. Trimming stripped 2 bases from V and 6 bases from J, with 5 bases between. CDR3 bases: TGTGCCAGCAGTTACGGGGGCGAGCAGTACTTC. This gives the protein CASSYGGEQYF.

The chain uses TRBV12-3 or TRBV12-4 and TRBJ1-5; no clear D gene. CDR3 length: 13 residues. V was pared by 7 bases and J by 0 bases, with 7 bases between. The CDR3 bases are TGTGCCAGCACCGCCGGTAGCAATCAGCCCCAGCATTTT. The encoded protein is CASTAGSNQPQHF.

The CDR3 region has the DNA TGTGCCAGCAGGTACCCAGGGCTGGAGACCCAGTACTTC. Amino acid sequence: CASRYPGLETQYF. The chain couples TRBV7-9 to TRBJ2-5, with D possibly TRBD1 on 5 matching bases. V was pared by 6 bases and J by 5 bases, with 13 bases between. The CDR3 runs to 13 residues. Germline V gene data show CDR1 as SEHNR and CDR2 as FQNEAQ (reference sequence).

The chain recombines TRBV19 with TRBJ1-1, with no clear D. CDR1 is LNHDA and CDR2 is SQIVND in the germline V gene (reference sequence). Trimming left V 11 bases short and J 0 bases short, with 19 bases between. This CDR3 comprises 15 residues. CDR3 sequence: CASSLIPDLNTEAFF. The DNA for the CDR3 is TGTGCCTCCTCGCTCATACCCGATTTGAACACTGAAGCTTTCTTT.

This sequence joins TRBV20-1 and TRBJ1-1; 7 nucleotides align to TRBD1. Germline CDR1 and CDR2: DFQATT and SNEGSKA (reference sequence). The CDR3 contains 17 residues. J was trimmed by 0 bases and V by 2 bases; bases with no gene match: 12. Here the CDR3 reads CSARRNRDRDMNTEAFF. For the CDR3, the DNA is TGCAGTGCTAGACGTAACCGGGACAGAGACATGAACACTGAAGCTTTCTTT.

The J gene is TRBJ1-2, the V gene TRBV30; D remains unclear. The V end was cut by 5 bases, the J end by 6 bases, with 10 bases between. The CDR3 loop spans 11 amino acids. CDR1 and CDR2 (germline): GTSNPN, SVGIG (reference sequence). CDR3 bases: TGTGCCTGGGGTCCAAAGAATGGCTACACCTTC. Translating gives CAWGPKNGYTF.

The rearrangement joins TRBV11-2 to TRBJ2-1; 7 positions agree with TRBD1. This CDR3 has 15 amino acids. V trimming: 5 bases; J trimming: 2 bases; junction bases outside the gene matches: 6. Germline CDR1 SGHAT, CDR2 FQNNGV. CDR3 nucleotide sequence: TGTGCCAGCAGCCTACGACAGGGTACCTACAATGAGCAGTTCTTC. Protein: CASSLRQGTYNEQFF.

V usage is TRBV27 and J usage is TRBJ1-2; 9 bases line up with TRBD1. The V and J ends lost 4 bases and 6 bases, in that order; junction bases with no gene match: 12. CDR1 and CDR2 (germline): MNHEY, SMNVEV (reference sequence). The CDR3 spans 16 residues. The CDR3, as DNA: TGTGCCAGCAGTTACTACTACCCGACAGGGGGTGATGGCTACACCTTC. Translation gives CASSYYYPTGGDGYTF.

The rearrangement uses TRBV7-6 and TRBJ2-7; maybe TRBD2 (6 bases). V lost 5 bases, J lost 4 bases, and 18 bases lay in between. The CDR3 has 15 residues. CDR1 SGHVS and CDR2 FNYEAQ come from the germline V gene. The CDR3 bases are TGTGCCAGCAGCCCATCTAAGGGACTTACTTACGAGCAGTACTTC. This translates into CASSPSKGLTYEQYF.

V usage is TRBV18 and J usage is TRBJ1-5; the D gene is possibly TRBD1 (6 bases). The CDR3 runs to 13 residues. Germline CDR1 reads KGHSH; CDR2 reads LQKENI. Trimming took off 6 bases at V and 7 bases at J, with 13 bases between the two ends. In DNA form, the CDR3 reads TGTGCCAGCTCCCGGGACAAGGGGCAGCCCCAGCATTTT. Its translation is CASSRDKGQPQHF. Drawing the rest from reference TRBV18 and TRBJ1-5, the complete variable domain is NAGVMQNPRHLVRRRGQEARLRCSPMKGHSHVYWYRQLPEEGLKFMVYLQKENIIDESGMPKERFSAEFPKEGPSILRIQQVVRGDSAAYFCASSRDKGQPQHFGDGTRLSIL.

The CDR3 spells CASSLGGARNQPQHF. The DNA for the CDR3 is TGCGCCAGCAGCTTGGGTGGGGCCAGGAATCAGCCCCAGCATTTT. The V and J genes are TRBV5-1 and TRBJ1-5; possible D gene TRBD1, 5 bases. Germline CDR1 is SGHRS and CDR2 is YFSETQ. Trimming took 0 bases from V and 4 from J, leaving 11 bases between them. The CDR3 is 15 amino acids.

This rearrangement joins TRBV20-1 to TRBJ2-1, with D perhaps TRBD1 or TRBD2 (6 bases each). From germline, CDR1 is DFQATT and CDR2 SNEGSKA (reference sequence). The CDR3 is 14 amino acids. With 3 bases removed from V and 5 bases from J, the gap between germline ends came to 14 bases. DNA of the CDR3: TGCAGTGCTAGTATCGGGGGCCCCAACAATGAGCAGTTCTTC. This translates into CSASIGGPNNEQFF.

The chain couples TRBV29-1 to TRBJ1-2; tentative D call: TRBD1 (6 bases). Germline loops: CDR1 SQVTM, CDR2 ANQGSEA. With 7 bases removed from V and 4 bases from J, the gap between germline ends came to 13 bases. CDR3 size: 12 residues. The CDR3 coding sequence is TGCAGCGCCACAGGGAGAACCTATGGCTACACCTTC. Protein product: CSATGRTYGYTF.

DNA of the CDR3: TGCAGTGCTAGAGATTGGATGGGCGACGAGCAGTACTTC. It specifies CSARDWMGDEQYF. This chain links TRBV20-1 with TRBJ2-7; D remains unclear. This CDR3 spans 13 amino acids. V dropped 0 bases and J dropped 5 bases, with 11 bases sitting between them. Germline assignment: CDR1 DFQATT and CDR2 SNEGSKA (reference sequence).

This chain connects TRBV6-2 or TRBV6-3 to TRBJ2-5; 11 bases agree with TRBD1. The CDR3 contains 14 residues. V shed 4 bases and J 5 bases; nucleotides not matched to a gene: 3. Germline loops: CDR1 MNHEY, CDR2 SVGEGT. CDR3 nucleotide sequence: TGTGCCAGCAGTTGGACAGGGGGCGCGGAGACCCAGTACTTC. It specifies CASSWTGGAETQYF.

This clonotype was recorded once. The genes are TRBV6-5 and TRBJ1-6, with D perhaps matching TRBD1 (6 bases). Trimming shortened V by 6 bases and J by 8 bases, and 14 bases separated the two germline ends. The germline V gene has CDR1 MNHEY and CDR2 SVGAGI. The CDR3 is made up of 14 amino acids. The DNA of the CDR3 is TGTGCCAGCAGCATCAGGGGTCAGGATTCACCCCTCCACTTT. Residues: CASSIRGQDSPLHF.

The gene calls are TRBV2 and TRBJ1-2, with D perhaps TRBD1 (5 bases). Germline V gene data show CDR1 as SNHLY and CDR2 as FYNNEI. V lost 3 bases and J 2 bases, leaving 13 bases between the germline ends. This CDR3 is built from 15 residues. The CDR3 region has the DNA TGTGCCAGCAGTGACAACATTGACAGAAACTATGGCTACACCTTC. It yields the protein CASSDNIDRNYGYTF.

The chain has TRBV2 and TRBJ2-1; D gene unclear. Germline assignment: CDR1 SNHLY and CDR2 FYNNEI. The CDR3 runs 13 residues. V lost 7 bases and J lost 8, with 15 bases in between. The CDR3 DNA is TGTGCCAGCAAGGCCTACCTGGACGATGAGCAGTTCTTC. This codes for CASKAYLDDEQFF. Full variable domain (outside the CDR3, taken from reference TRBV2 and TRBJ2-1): EPEVTQTPSHQVTQMGQEVILRCVPISNHLYFYWYRQILGQKVEFLVSFYNNEISEKSEIFDDQFSVERPDGSNFTLKIRSTKLEDSAMYFCASKAYLDDEQFFGPGTRLTVL.

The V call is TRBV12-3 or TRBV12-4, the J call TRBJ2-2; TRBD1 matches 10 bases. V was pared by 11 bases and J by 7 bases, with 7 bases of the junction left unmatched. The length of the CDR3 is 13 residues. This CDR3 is CAGWTGGIGELFF. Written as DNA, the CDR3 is TGTGCCGGATGGACAGGGGGAATCGGGGAGCTGTTTTTT.

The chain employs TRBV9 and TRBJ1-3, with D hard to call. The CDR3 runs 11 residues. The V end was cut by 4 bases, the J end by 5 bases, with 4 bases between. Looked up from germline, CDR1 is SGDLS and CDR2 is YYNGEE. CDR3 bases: TGTGCCAGCAGCTCACGAAACACCATATATTTT. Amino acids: CASSSRNTIYF.

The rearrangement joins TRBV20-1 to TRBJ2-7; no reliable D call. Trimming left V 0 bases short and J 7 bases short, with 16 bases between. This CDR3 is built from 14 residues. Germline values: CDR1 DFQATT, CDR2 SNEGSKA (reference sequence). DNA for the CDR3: TGCAGTGCTAGAGATCGCGTGGGAAATGGAGAGCAGTACTTC. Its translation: CSARDRVGNGEQYF.

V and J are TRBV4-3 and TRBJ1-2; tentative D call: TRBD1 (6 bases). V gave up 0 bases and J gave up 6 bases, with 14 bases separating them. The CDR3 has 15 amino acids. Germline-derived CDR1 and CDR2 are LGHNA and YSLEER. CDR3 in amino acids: CASSQDSTGWDGYTF. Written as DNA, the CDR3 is TGCGCCAGCAGCCAAGATTCGACAGGTTGGGATGGCTACACCTTC.

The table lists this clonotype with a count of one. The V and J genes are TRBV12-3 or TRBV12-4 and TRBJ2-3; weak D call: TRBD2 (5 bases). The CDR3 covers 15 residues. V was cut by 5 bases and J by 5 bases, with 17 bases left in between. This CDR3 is CASSPPDLGRDTQYF. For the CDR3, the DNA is TGTGCCAGCAGTCCCCCGGACTTAGGTCGAGATACGCAGTATTTT.